This TCR beta chain emerged from a study of siplizumab effects on memory and regulatory T cells. The CDR3 is 19 residues long. The V gene's germline CDR1 is MGHRA and CDR2 YSYEKL. The V and J ends lost 0 bases and 3 bases, in that order; junction bases with no gene match: 14. Generated by immunoSEQ multiplex PCR, the TCRdb table keeps only in-frame clones and is missing some. The repertoire holds roughly 92,000 clones, with around 94% as singletons. Findings of the study overall: A mean of about 62% of mappable alloreactive CD4+ clones were Treg-derived with siplizumab, compared with about 30% in controls.

On this clone: As yet, its antigen is unknown.

The chain recombines TRBV4-1 with TRBJ2-7; 10 nucleotides agree with TRBD1. Specimen: non-Treg CD4+ T cells sorted from blood. The origin of this receptor is a human donor in good health. The CDR3 DNA reads as TGCGCCAGCAGCCAAGAGCGGAGTTGGGGACAGGGGAATGACTACGAGCAGTACTTC. Translation gives CASSQERSWGQGNDYEQYF.